Presented here are 26 T cell receptor beta chains from one specimen sequenced in a study of early T cells in non-severe SARS-CoV-2 infection. In TCRdb, the 5' RACE reads were re-called with MiXCR into one record per CDR3 protein. The sample has roughly 88,000 distinct CDR3 sequences, around 13% seen once. Specimen: whole blood. The origin of the receptors is an adult who was a healthcare worker with PCR-confirmed SARS-CoV-2 infection or an uninfected control (not recorded which).

This clonotype has ten or more counts. The chain joins TRBV11-3 to TRBJ2-2, with D perhaps matching TRBD1 (6 bases). From germline, CDR1 is SGHNT and CDR2 YENEEA. The CDR3 is 15 amino acids. The V end was cut by 0 bases, the J end by 4 bases, with 9 bases between. CDR3 DNA: TGTGCCAGCAGCTTAGATCAGGGGATCACCGGGGAGCTGTTTTTT. Residues: CASSLDQGITGELFF.

This clonotype showed up just a few times. This chain uses TRBV7-2 with TRBJ2-3; either TRBD1 or TRBD2 may fit D (5 bases each). The CDR3 has 14 residues. Per germline, CDR1 SGHTA and CDR2 FQGNSA. Trimming pared 5 bases from V and 6 bases from J, leaving 15 bases between. CDR3 coding DNA: TGTGCCAGCAGCCCAGGGACCGGCCATGATACGCAGTATTTT. Protein product: CASSPGTGHDTQYF.

This clonotype occurred many times. The chain uses TRBV19 and TRBJ1-5, with TRBD1 identical over 9 bases. This CDR3 has 15 residues. J gave up 10 bases and V 5 bases, and 12 bases lay outside the gene matches. Germline V gives CDR1 LNHDA, CDR2 SQIVND (reference sequence). Here the CDR3 DNA reads TGTGCCAGTAGTCCCCATCCCGGGACAGGGAGTCCCCAGCATTTT. This encodes CASSPHPGTGSPQHF.

The chain couples TRBV9 to TRBJ1-1; 9 bases line up with TRBD1. The V segment lost 2 bases and the J segment 4 bases; nucleotides outside the gene matches: 3. The CDR3 sequence is 14 residues long. Germline assignment: CDR1 SGDLS and CDR2 YYNGEE. The CDR3 nucleotides read TGTGCCAGCAGCGTTGGGACAGGGAGCACTGAAGCTTTCTTT. As protein: CASSVGTGSTEAFF. Full variable domain (rest looked up from reference TRBV9 and TRBJ1-1): DSGVTQTPKHLITATGQRVTLRCSPRSGDLSVYWYQQSLDQGLQFLIQYYNGEERAKGNILERFSAQQFPDLHSELNLSSLELGDSALYFCASSVGTGSTEAFFGQGTRLTVV.

The gene calls are TRBV11-2 and TRBJ2-6; D not certain. Germline V CDR1 and CDR2: SGHAT, FQNNGV. Trimming took 1 base from V and 4 from J, leaving 11 bases between them. The CDR3 has 16 residues. In DNA form, the CDR3 reads TGTGCCAGCAGCTTAGTAGGGTCCCCCGGGGCCAACGTCCTGACTTTC. It yields the protein CASSLVGSPGANVLTF.

The chain uses TRBV6-5 and TRBJ1-4; 10 bases agree with TRBD1. This CDR3 is 14 amino acids long. Germline V gene sequence: CDR1 MNHEY, CDR2 SVGAGI. The trim removed 5 bases at V and 7 bases at J, leaving 4 bases unmatched. In DNA, the CDR3 is TGTGCCAGCAGTCGGACAGGGGGAAGTGAAAAACTGTTTTTT. Its translation: CASSRTGGSEKLFF.

This chain uses TRBV12-5 with TRBJ2-2; D call uncertain. The germline V gene encodes CDR1 LGHNT and CDR2 FRNRAP. The V end lost 3 bases, the J end lost 3 bases, and 2 bases lay between the germline ends. This CDR3 is 12 amino acids long. Written as DNA, the CDR3 is TGTGCTAGTGGTTTCGACACCGGGGAGCTGTTTTTT. Translating gives CASGFDTGELFF.

This clonotype was observed a handful of times. The chain uses TRBV11-2 and TRBJ2-7; 7 positions match TRBD2. The CDR3 is 16 residues long. The germline CDR1 and CDR2 sequences are SGHAT and FQNNGV. J gave up 4 bases and V 5 bases, and 14 bases lay outside the gene matches. The CDR3, as DNA: TGTGCCAGCAGCACATCCCCCGGGACTACCCTTTACGAGCAGTACTTC. Protein sequence: CASSTSPGTTLYEQYF. Looking up the rest from reference TRBV11-2 and TRBJ2-7 gives the full variable domain: EAGVAQSPRYKIIEKRQSVAFWCNPISGHATLYWYQQILGQGPKLLIQFQNNGVVDDSQLPKDRFSAERLKGVDSTLKIQPAKLEDSAVYLCASSTSPGTTLYEQYFGPGTRLTVT.

This clonotype was seen only a few times. This chain uses TRBV20-1 with TRBJ1-1; unclear D gene. CDR3 length equals 11 residues. Germline V CDR1 and CDR2: DFQATT, SNEGSKA (reference sequence). V lost 3 bases to trimming and J lost 8 bases, with 10 bases between them. CDR3 region: CSARERLEAFF. The CDR3 DNA sequence: TGCAGTGCTAGGGAGAGGTTAGAAGCTTTCTTT.

This clonotype showed up just a few times. This chain connects TRBV6-6 to TRBJ2-2, with 7 bases matching TRBD1. Germline values: CDR1 MNHNY, CDR2 SVGAGI (reference sequence). This CDR3 is 16 amino acids long. V gave up 0 bases and J gave up 1 base; unmatched junction bases: 2. The CDR3 nucleotides read TGTGCCAGCAGTTACTCGACAGGGTGGAACACCGGGGAGCTGTTTTTT. This encodes CASSYSTGWNTGELFF.

V usage is TRBV9 and J usage is TRBJ1-1; maybe TRBD1 (5 bases). Germline lookup yields CDR1 SGDLS and CDR2 YYNGEE. The V gene lost 1 base and the J gene lost 1 base, with 14 bases spanning the gap. The CDR3 length is 16 residues. CDR3 DNA: TGTGCCAGCAGCGTAAGCGGTTCAGGGCGGAACACTGAAGCTTTCTTT. Translating gives CASSVSGSGRNTEAFF.

This chain uses TRBV3-1 with TRBJ2-3; tentatively, D is TRBD2 (7 bases). V dropped 0 bases and J dropped 2 bases, with 12 bases sitting between them. The CDR3 runs 16 residues. CDR1 and CDR2 from the germline V gene are LGHDT and YNNKEL (reference sequence). CDR3 amino acids: CASSQDAGALTDTQYF. The CDR3 DNA reads TGTGCCAGCAGCCAAGACGCGGGGGCCCTCACAGATACGCAGTATTTT.

V gene TRBV7-9 combines with J gene TRBJ2-5; D call uncertain. CDR1 and CDR2 from the germline V gene are SEHNR and FQNEAQ (reference sequence). V was clipped by 5 bases and J by 3 bases, with 13 bases between them. This CDR3 is 14 amino acids long. CDR3 coding DNA: TGTGCCAGCAGCCCCTTGGGCAGAGAAGAGACCCAGTACTTC. Translating it yields CASSPLGREETQYF.

J is TRBJ1-6 and V is TRBV18; D may be TRBD1 (6 bases). CDR1 and CDR2 (germline): KGHSH, LQKENI. This CDR3 has 16 residues. With 1 base removed from V and 4 bases from J, the gap between germline ends came to 11 bases. CDR3 sequence reads: CASSPQAGDYNSPLHF. The CDR3 DNA is TGTGCCAGCTCACCACAGGCAGGGGATTATAATTCACCCCTCCACTTT.

This rearrangement joins TRBV20-1 to TRBJ1-4; D is uncertain. CDR1 and CDR2 (germline): DFQATT, SNEGSKA (reference sequence). CDR3 length: 13 amino acids. Trimming took 6 bases from V and 8 from J, leaving 16 bases between them. The CDR3 region is CSARRGYREKLFF. Written as DNA, the CDR3 is TGCAGTGCCCGACGCGGTTATAGGGAAAAACTGTTTTTT.

This clonotype was observed at least ten times. CDR3 region: CASSPPNRSNEKLFF. The CDR3 nucleotides are TGTGCCAGCAGTCCCCCAAACCGGAGTAATGAAAAACTGTTTTTT. This chain uses TRBV28 with TRBJ1-4; no clear D. Deletions cut 5 bases from V and 4 bases from J, with 14 bases between. CDR3 size: 15 residues. Per germline, CDR1 MDHEN and CDR2 SYDVKM.

The gene calls are TRBV4-3 and TRBJ2-7, with D possibly being TRBD2 (6 bases). CDR1 is LGHNA and CDR2 is YSLEER in the germline V gene. V was clipped by 3 bases and J by 7 bases, with 16 bases between them. This CDR3 is built from 14 residues. This CDR3 is CASSHRSFGGEQYF. The CDR3 region has the DNA TGCGCCAGCAGCCACCGTTCCTTTGGGGGGGAGCAGTACTTC.

Many counts were recorded for this clonotype. The chain has TRBV6-1 and TRBJ2-7; 10 bases fit TRBD2. In germline, CDR1 is MNHNS, CDR2 SASEGT. The V and J ends lost 7 bases and 3 bases, in that order; junction bases with no gene match: 6. The CDR3 has 14 residues. This CDR3 is CASKTSGLVYEQYF. The CDR3 DNA follows: TGTGCCAGCAAGACTAGCGGGTTAGTCTACGAGCAGTACTTC.

This clonotype was found a few times. The V gene is TRBV5-1, the J gene TRBJ2-5; 10 nucleotides agree with TRBD2. Germline CDR1 SGHRS, CDR2 YFSETQ. CDR3 size: 12 residues. The trim removed 5 bases at V and 5 bases at J, leaving 0 bases unmatched. The CDR3 nucleotides are TGCGCCAGCAGACTAGCGGGGGAGACCCAGTACTTC. Protein sequence: CASRLAGETQYF.

This clonotype was seen only a few times. The chain joins TRBV5-4 to TRBJ1-1; D may be TRBD1 (5 bases). The CDR3 loop spans 13 amino acids. CDR1 and CDR2 (germline): SGHNT, YYREEE (reference sequence). The V end lost 2 bases, the J end lost 4 bases, and 9 bases lay between the germline ends. The CDR3 DNA is TGTGCCAGCAGCTTAACCGGGACCACTGAAGCTTTCTTT. Translating gives CASSLTGTTEAFF.

In its sample, this clonotype was seen a few times. The rearrangement uses TRBV11-2 and TRBJ1-1; a weak D match, TRBD1 (6 bases). The CDR3 totals 13 residues. Germline-derived CDR1 and CDR2 are SGHAT and FQNNGV. V was pared by 8 bases and J by 1 base, with 11 bases between. CDR3 sequence reads: CASEGGTNTEAFF. CDR3 DNA sequence: TGTGCCAGCGAGGGGGGGACGAACACTGAAGCTTTCTTT.

This clonotype was observed a few times. The chain employs TRBV27 and TRBJ1-6, with TRBD1 as a possible D gene (5 bases). Germline values: CDR1 MNHEY, CDR2 SMNVEV (reference sequence). Trimming removed 5 bases from V and 3 bases from J, with 11 bases in between. CDR3 length: 15 amino acids. The CDR3 sequence: CASSPYRNYNSPLHF. Written as DNA, the CDR3 is TGTGCCAGCAGTCCCTACAGGAACTATAATTCACCCCTCCACTTT.

This clonotype was seen more than once but under ten times. The chain has TRBV29-1 and TRBJ2-1; D not resolved. Trimming pared 5 bases from V and 4 bases from J, leaving 3 bases between. CDR1 is SQVTM, CDR2 ANQGSEA, per germline. CDR3 length equals 10 residues. As DNA, the CDR3 is TGCAGCGTTTCATACAATGAGCAGTTCTTC. Protein: CSVSYNEQFF.

This chain links TRBV10-2 with TRBJ2-2; D might be TRBD1 (5 bases). Trimming cost V 6 bases and J 4 bases, with 18 bases left between them. The V gene's germline CDR1 is WSHSY and CDR2 SAAADI. This CDR3 region has 16 residues. The DNA of the CDR3 is TGCGCCAGCAGGACTGGCTGGGGCGCAGGCACCGGGGAGCTGTTTTTT. Translated, it gives CASRTGWGAGTGELFF.

This clonotype was seen only a few times. The CDR3 is CASSGTYGYTF. The CDR3 DNA follows: TGTGCCAGCAGCGGGACCTATGGCTACACCTTC. The chain links TRBV6-5 to TRBJ1-2, with a possible D match to TRBD1 (5 bases). The germline V gene encodes CDR1 MNHEY and CDR2 SVGAGI. This CDR3 is built from 11 residues. V shed 6 bases and J shed 4 bases, with 6 bases lying between them.

This chain links TRBV7-3 with TRBJ2-7; 8 bases align to TRBD1. Trimming at V came to 5 bases and at J to 4 bases, leaving 7 bases not matched to a gene. The CDR3 covers 14 residues. Germline CDR1 reads SGHTA; CDR2 reads FQGTGA. This CDR3 reads CASSPGTGKYEQYF. Written as DNA, the CDR3 is TGTGCCAGCAGCCCCGGGACAGGAAAATACGAGCAGTACTTC.